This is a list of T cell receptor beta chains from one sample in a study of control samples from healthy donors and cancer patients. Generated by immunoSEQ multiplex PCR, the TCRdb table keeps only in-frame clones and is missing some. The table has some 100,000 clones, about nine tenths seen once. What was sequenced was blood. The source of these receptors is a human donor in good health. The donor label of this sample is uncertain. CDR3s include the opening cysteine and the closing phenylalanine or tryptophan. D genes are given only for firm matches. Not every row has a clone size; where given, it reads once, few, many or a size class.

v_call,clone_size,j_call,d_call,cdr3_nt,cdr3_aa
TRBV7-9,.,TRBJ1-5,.,TGTGCCAGCAGCCTGGGGGAGGGCAGTTATCAGCCCCAGCATTTT,CASSLGEGSYQPQHF
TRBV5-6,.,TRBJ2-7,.,TGTGCCAGCAGCTTACAGGGAGGATACGAGCAGTACTTC,CASSLQGGYEQYF
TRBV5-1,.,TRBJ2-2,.,TGCGCCAGCAGCTTGGCCGTGGCCCGGGGCTCGGCCGGGGAGCTGTTTTTT,CASSLAVARGSAGELFF
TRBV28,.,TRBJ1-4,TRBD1,TGTGCCAGCAGGGACTCCGGGACAGGGCATGAAAAACTGTTTTTT,CASRDSGTGHEKLFF
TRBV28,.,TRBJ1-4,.,TGTGCCAGCAGTGTCAGGACGGCAACTAATGAAAAACTGTTTTTT,CASSVRTATNEKLFF
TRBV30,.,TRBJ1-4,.,TGTGCCTGGACGTTTCGCACCACCTATTCAACTAATGAAAAACTGTTTTTT,CAWTFRTTYSTNEKLFF
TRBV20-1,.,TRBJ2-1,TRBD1,TGCAGTGCTAGTCATAGGACAGGATTCCTTTCCTACAATGAGCAGTTCTTC,CSASHRTGFLSYNEQFF
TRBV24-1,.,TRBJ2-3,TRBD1,TGTGCCACCGCCCCCTCGGGGACAGGAGACACAGATACGCAGTATTTT,CATAPSGTGDTDTQYF
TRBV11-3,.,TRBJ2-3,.,TGTGCCAGCAGCTTCCACACAGATACGCAGTATTTT,CASSFHTDTQYF
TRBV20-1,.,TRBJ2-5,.,TGCAGTGCTAGTATACGGGGGCGAGAGACCCAGTACTTC,CSASIRGRETQYF
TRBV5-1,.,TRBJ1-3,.,TGCGCCAGCAGCTCGCCCACAGGGAGCCCTGGAAACACCATATATTTT,CASSSPTGSPGNTIYF
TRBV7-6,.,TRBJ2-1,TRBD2,TGTGCCAGCAGCTTAGTTGCGGGGGGGTCCTACAATGAGCAGTTCTTC,CASSLVAGGSYNEQFF
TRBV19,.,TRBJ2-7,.,TGTGCCAGTAGTAAGTTAGGGTCCTGGGAGCAGTACTTC,CASSKLGSWEQYF
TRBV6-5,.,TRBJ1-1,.,TGTGCCAGCAGTTACCTACAGGGGAACACTGAAGCTTTCTTT,CASSYLQGNTEAFF
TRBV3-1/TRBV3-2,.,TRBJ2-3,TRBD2,TGTGCCAGCAGCCCCCCCGGTGCGCCCCCGGGAGGTACGCAGTATTTT,CASSPPGAPPGGTQYF
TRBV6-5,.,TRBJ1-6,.,TGTGCCAGCAGTTATTCTACAGTACTGACAGTGTCACCCCTCCACTTT,CASSYSTVLTVSPLHF
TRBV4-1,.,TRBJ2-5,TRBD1,TGCGCCAGCAGCCAAGCCCCGGACAGGGCGGCCTCCCAGACCCAGTACTTC,CASSQAPDRAASQTQYF
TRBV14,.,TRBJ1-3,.,TGTGCCAGCAGCCCAACAGGGATCTTCTCTGGAAACACCATATATTTT,CASSPTGIFSGNTIYF
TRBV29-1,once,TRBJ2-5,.,TGCAGCGTTGAACTCCTGGAGTCCCAAGAGACCCAGTACTTC,CSVELLESQETQYF
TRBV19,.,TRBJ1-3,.,TGTGCCAGTAGTCTCCAAGGATTCTCTGGAAACACCATATATTTT,CASSLQGFSGNTIYF
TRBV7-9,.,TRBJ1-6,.,TGTGCCAGCCTAACAGTCAATTCACCCCTCCACTTT,CASLTVNSPLHF
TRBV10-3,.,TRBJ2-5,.,TGTGCCACGACTACGAATGACAGGGAGGGAGAGACCCAGTACTTC,CATTTNDREGETQYF
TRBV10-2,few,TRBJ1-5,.,TGCGCCAGCAGTGAGTCGGGACGCAATCAGCCCCAGCATTTT,CASSESGRNQPQHF
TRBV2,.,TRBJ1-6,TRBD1,TGTGCCAGCAGCCCAACTACAGGGGTTAGTTCACCCCTCCACTTT,CASSPTTGVSSPLHF
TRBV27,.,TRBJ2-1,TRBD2,TGTGCCAGCGCCCCAGCGGGGGCACTCAATGAGCAGTTCTTC,CASAPAGALNEQFF
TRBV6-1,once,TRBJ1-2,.,TGTGCCAGCAGTGAACACGGGGGCCGCTCGGCCTATGGCTACACCTTC,CASSEHGGRSAYGYTF
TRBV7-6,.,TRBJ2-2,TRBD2,TGTGCCAGCAGCTCCGAGTCTAGCGGGGGGGGAACCGGGGAGCTGTTTTTT,CASSSESSGGGTGELFF
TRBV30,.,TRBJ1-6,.,TGTGCCTGGATTAGGACAGATTATAATTCACCCCTCCACTTT,CAWIRTDYNSPLHF
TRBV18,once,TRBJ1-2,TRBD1,TGTGCCAGCTCTCGTCAGGGGGCAACTAACTATGGCTACACCTTC,CASSRQGATNYGYTF
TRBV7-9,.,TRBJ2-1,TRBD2,TGTGCCAGCAGCTCCATGGGACTAGCGGGGATAAATGAGCAGTTCTTC,CASSSMGLAGINEQFF
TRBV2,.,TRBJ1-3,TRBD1,TGTGCCAGCAGGACAGGGAGAAACACCATATATTTT,CASRTGRNTIYF
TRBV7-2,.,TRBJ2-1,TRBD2,TGTGCCAGCAGCTCGGGTCTAGCGGGGGTTTATGAGCAGTTCTTC,CASSSGLAGVYEQFF
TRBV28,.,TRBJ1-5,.,TGTGCCAGCAGTTTGGAGGATTATAGCAATCAGCCCCAGCATTTT,CASSLEDYSNQPQHF
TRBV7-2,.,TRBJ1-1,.,TGTGCCAGCAGCTTAACCCAGGCTAAGGACACTGAAGCTTTCTTT,CASSLTQAKDTEAFF
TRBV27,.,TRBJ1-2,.,TGTGCCAGCACTAGGACAGCCAAACTCAACTATGGCTACACCTTC,CASTRTAKLNYGYTF
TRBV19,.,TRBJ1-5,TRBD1,TGTGCCAGTAGAATGACAGGGGGACAGCCCCAGCATTTT,CASRMTGGQPQHF
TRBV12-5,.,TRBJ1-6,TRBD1,TGTGCTAGTGGTTTGACAACAGGGGGTTCACCCCTCCACTTT,CASGLTTGGSPLHF
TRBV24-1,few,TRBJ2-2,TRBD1,TGTGCCACCAGGGGGACAGGATCGAACACCGGGGAGCTGTTTTTT,CATRGTGSNTGELFF
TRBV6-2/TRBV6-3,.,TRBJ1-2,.,TGTGCCAGCAGTTCGTCTTTGAGCTACACCTTC,CASSSSLSYTF
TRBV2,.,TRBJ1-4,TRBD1,TGTGCCAGCAGGAGGGACAGGCCAAATGAAAAACTGTTTTTT,CASRRDRPNEKLFF
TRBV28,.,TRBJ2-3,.,TGTGCCAGCAGTTTTTCACTAGCTACGCAGTATTTT,CASSFSLATQYF
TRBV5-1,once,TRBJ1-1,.,TGCGCCAGCAGCTTGGCCGTCGACGGAACAAGGGAAGCTTTCTTT,CASSLAVDGTREAFF
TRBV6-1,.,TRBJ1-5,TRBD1,TGTGCCAGCAGTGTTGGTGGGGGACAGCTTCGTCAGCCCCAGCATTTT,CASSVGGGQLRQPQHF
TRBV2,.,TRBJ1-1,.,TGTGCCGGGGAGAAGTCGGGTAGCACTGAAGCTTTCTTT,CAGEKSGSTEAFF
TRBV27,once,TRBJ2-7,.,TGTGCCAGCAGCCCTCCTGGACGGACCTACGAGCAGTACTTC,CASSPPGRTYEQYF
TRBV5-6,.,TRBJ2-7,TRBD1,TGTGCCAGCAGCCTACAGACAGGGTACTACGAGCAGTACTTC,CASSLQTGYYEQYF
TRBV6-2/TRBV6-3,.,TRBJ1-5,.,TGTGCCAGCAGTTACTCACGGTTGACTAATCAGCCCCAGCATTTT,CASSYSRLTNQPQHF
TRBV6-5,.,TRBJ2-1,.,TGTGCCACAGATCGGGGAAGCTCCTACAATGAGCAGTTCTTC,CATDRGSSYNEQFF
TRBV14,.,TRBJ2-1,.,TGTGCCAGCAGCCAAGAGGCAGGCCCCAGGCTCTTC,CASSQEAGPRLF
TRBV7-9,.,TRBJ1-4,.,TGTGCCAGCAGCGGCATGGACAATGCTAATGAAAAACTGTTTTTT,CASSGMDNANEKLFF
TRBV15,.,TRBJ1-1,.,TGTGCCACCAGCAGAGAAAAGGGCATGAACACTGAAGCTTTCTTT,CATSREKGMNTEAFF
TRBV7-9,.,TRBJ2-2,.,TGTGCCAGCAGCTTAGGTGCCGTTTCCGGGGAGCTGTTTTTT,CASSLGAVSGELFF
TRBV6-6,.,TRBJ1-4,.,TGTGCCAGCAGTTCGGAACGGGAAAAACTGTTTTTT,CASSSEREKLFF
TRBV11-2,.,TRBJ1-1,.,TGTGCCAGCAGCTGGGGTGGGGGGACTGAAGCTTTCTTT,CASSWGGGTEAFF